The 30 T cell receptor beta chains listed next were all sequenced from one sample in a study of T cell clonotyping in hematopoietic cell transplantation. The time point is: recipient sample about 28 days before transplant, after cytoreduction. Assay used: immunoSEQ multiplex PCR; TCRdb lists only in-frame clones, some missing. The sample records some 36,000 clones, about 95% being singletons. Source: peripheral blood mononuclear cells, taken before stem cell transplant. These receptor sequences come from a man between 40 and 49 years old with chronic myeloid leukemia. Some clones in this sample may be carry-over from other donors' samples.

This chain joins TRBV29-1 and TRBJ2-7, with D tentatively TRBD1 (6 bases). CDR1 and CDR2 from the germline V gene are SQVTM and ANQGSEA. The CDR3 contains 15 residues. Trimming stripped 0 bases from V and 3 bases from J, with 15 bases between. The DNA of the CDR3 is TGCAGCGTTGAAGAGAGAGGGGGTTTGGGCTACGAGCAGTACTTC. Its protein is CSVEERGGLGYEQYF.

The J gene is TRBJ2-7, the V gene TRBV28, with D tentatively TRBD2 (5 bases). Germline loops: CDR1 MDHEN, CDR2 SYDVKM. The CDR3 covers 14 residues. The V gene lost 3 bases and the J gene lost 1 base, with 10 bases spanning the gap. CDR3 in amino acids: CASSFLGLSYEQYF. The CDR3 nucleotides are TGTGCCAGCAGTTTCCTCGGACTGTCCTACGAGCAGTACTTC.

This chain connects TRBV23-1 to TRBJ1-5, with D perhaps TRBD1 (6 bases). TRBV23-1 falls under the ORF class, with uncertain function. Trimming shortened V by 3 bases and J by 4 bases, and 19 bases separated the two germline ends. The CDR3 is 17 amino acids. The DNA of the CDR3 is TGCGCCAGCAGTCACCCCCGGGACACAGTCGTGAATCAGCCCCAGCATTTT. Protein product: CASSHPRDTVVNQPQHF.

Only one count was recorded for this clone. The genes are TRBV27 and TRBJ2-2; D possibly corresponds to TRBD2 (6 bases). The CDR3 length is 15 residues. Trimming stripped 2 bases from V and 1 base from J, with 8 bases between. Germline V gene sequence: CDR1 MNHEY, CDR2 SMNVEV (reference sequence). DNA of the CDR3: TGTGCCAGCAGTTTAAGGCGGGAGAACACCGGGGAGCTGTTTTTT. It codes for CASSLRRENTGELFF.

This clone was picked up one time. The chain carries TRBV7-8 and TRBJ1-2; no clear D. The CDR3 spans 14 residues. CDR1 SGHVS and CDR2 FQNEAQ come from the germline V gene. V lost 5 bases and J lost 6, with 16 bases in between. CDR3 coding DNA: TGTGCCAGCAGCCTATCCCGTGCCTCCAATGGCTACACCTTC. As protein: CASSLSRASNGYTF. Combining the CDR3 with reference TRBV7-8 and TRBJ1-2 gives the whole variable domain GAGVSQSPRYKVAKRGQDVALRCDPISGHVSLFWYQQALGQGPEFLTYFQNEAQLDKSGLPSDRFFAERPEGSVSTLKIQRTQQEDSAVYLCASSLSRASNGYTFGSGTRLTVV.

The chain recombines TRBV10-3 with TRBJ1-2, with TRBD1 as a possible D gene (5 bases). CDR1 and CDR2 (germline): ENHRY, SYGVKD. This CDR3 has 14 residues. V lost 6 bases, J lost 7 bases, and 18 bases lay in between. In DNA, the CDR3 is TGTGCCATCAGCGTCATCCAGGGAGGACGTGGCTACACCTTC. Its translation: CAISVIQGGRGYTF.

For the CDR3, the DNA is TGTGCCACTAAACCCCCGGCAGGGAGGGGAAACACCATATATTTT. Amino acid sequence: CATKPPAGRGNTIYF. The chain uses TRBV28 and TRBJ1-3, with a possible D match to TRBD1 (5 bases). Germline V gene sequence: CDR1 MDHEN, CDR2 SYDVKM. V was cut by 10 bases and J by 4 bases, with 20 bases left in between. CDR3 length: 15 residues.

The chain is built from TRBV28 and TRBJ1-2; 10 bases map to TRBD1. CDR1 and CDR2 (germline): MDHEN, SYDVKM. CDR3 length: 14 amino acids. After removal of 6 bases from V and 6 bases from J, the junction contained 7 bases not matched to a gene. The CDR3 coding sequence is TGTGCCAGCAGCCACCGACAGGGGGCGGATGGCTACACCTTC. Residues: CASSHRQGADGYTF.

The chain joins TRBV5-1 to TRBJ2-7, with TRBD2 matching over 7 bases. CDR3 length: 16 amino acids. Germline loops: CDR1 SGHRS, CDR2 YFSETQ. V shed 0 bases, J shed 5 bases, and the junction held 11 bases outside the gene matches. CDR3 DNA: TGCGCCAGCAGCTTGGTATTACTAGCGAATAACGACGAGCAGTACTTC. This translates into CASSLVLLANNDEQYF.

The genes are TRBV9 and TRBJ2-7; the match to TRBD1 covers 9 bases. This CDR3 spans 14 amino acids. The V segment lost 2 bases and the J segment 5 bases; nucleotides outside the gene matches: 5. The V gene's germline CDR1 is SGDLS and CDR2 YYNGEE. The CDR3 loop reads CASSVRDRAHEQYF. CDR3 nucleotides: TGTGCCAGCAGCGTCCGGGACAGGGCACACGAGCAGTACTTC.

This clone appeared a single time. This chain uses TRBV19 with TRBJ1-5, with a tentative D call TRBD1 (6 bases). This CDR3 spans 14 amino acids. Looked up from germline, CDR1 is LNHDA and CDR2 is SQIVND (reference sequence). V was pared by 6 bases and J by 6 bases, with 15 bases between. The CDR3 DNA reads TGTGCCAGTAGAAAGGGGGAGGGGATTCAGCCCCAGCATTTT. Protein sequence: CASRKGEGIQPQHF.

The chain employs TRBV27 and TRBJ2-1; no clear D. V dropped 0 bases and J dropped 5 bases, with 5 bases sitting between them. The CDR3 is made up of 13 amino acids. Per the germline V gene, CDR1 is MNHEY and CDR2 is SMNVEV (reference sequence). The CDR3: CASSLSVDNEQFF. DNA for the CDR3: TGTGCCAGCAGTTTATCGGTCGACAATGAGCAGTTCTTC.

The chain couples TRBV7-2 to TRBJ1-5, with TRBD1 identical over 7 bases. With 5 bases clipped from V and 7 bases from J, the junction kept 8 bases outside the gene matches. The V gene's germline CDR1 is SGHTA and CDR2 FQGNSA. The CDR3 consists of 14 residues. CDR3 amino acids: CASSLGQALQPQHF. The DNA for the CDR3 is TGTGCCAGCAGCCTCGGACAGGCGCTACAGCCCCAGCATTTT.

The chain combines TRBV6-6 with TRBJ1-2, with TRBD1 identical over 8 bases. This CDR3 comprises 14 residues. Per the germline V gene, CDR1 is MNHNY and CDR2 is SVGAGI (reference sequence). The V segment lost 4 bases and the J segment 8 bases; nucleotides outside the gene matches: 9. CDR3 in amino acids: CASSWGTGSDGYTF. The CDR3 bases are TGTGCCAGCAGTTGGGGGACAGGTTCGGACGGCTACACCTTC.

This chain joins TRBV11-2 and TRBJ2-7; 7 bases fit TRBD1. The CDR3 runs to 14 residues. CDR1 is SGHAT, CDR2 FQNNGV, per germline. V was pared by 1 base and J by 4 bases, with 4 bases of the junction left unmatched. The CDR3 is CASSLVGRGYEQYF. The CDR3 DNA is TGTGCCAGCAGCTTAGTAGGCAGGGGGTACGAGCAGTACTTC.

The chain joins TRBV10-1 to TRBJ2-7; TRBD2 matches at 13 bases. Per the germline V gene, CDR1 is WNHNN and CDR2 is SYGVQD (reference sequence). V trimming: 7 bases; J trimming: 6 bases; junction bases outside the gene matches: 12. This CDR3 has 16 amino acids. The CDR3: CASTVLTSGGPCEQYF. The CDR3, as DNA: TGCGCCAGCACCGTCCTGACTAGCGGGGGGCCTTGCGAGCAGTACTTC.

The rearrangement joins TRBV5-5 to TRBJ1-1; tentatively, D is TRBD1 (5 bases). The CDR3 is made up of 16 amino acids. Trimming pared 1 base from V and 3 bases from J, leaving 16 bases between. The germline V gene has CDR1 SGHKS and CDR2 YYEKEE (reference sequence). The CDR3 nucleotides are TGTGCCAGCAGCTTGACGTGGGGCCGTACTGACACTGAAGCTTTCTTT. Its protein product is CASSLTWGRTDTEAFF.

The count of this clone is one. This chain links TRBV11-2 with TRBJ1-6; TRBD1 matches at 7 bases. CDR3 size: 14 residues. V shed 2 bases and J 10 bases; nucleotides not matched to a gene: 5. Germline V CDR1 and CDR2: SGHAT, FQNNGV. The CDR3 sequence: CASSLNRGGSPLHF. The CDR3 nucleotides read TGTGCCAGCAGCTTAAACAGGGGAGGATCACCCCTCCACTTT.

The gene calls are TRBV27 and TRBJ2-7, with D unclear. Trimming cost V 0 bases and J 0 bases, with 3 bases left between them. CDR1 and CDR2 from the germline V gene are MNHEY and SMNVEV (reference sequence). The CDR3 is 13 amino acids. The CDR3 DNA is TGTGCCAGCAGTTTATCTCCCTCCTACGAGCAGTACTTC. Translating gives CASSLSPSYEQYF.

V and J are TRBV7-7 and TRBJ2-7; TRBD1 aligns across 8 bases. This CDR3 spans 13 amino acids. CDR1 is SSHAT, CDR2 FNYEAQ, per germline (reference sequence). With 6 bases clipped from V and 6 bases from J, the junction kept 7 bases outside the gene matches. CDR3 sequence: CASSRDRGSEQYF. For the CDR3, the DNA is TGTGCCAGCAGTCGTGACAGGGGTAGCGAGCAGTACTTC.

The rearrangement joins TRBV30 to TRBJ1-1; 8 bases align to TRBD1. CDR3 length: 14 amino acids. The V segment lost 4 bases and the J segment 5 bases; nucleotides outside the gene matches: 9. The V gene's germline CDR1 is GTSNPN and CDR2 SVGIG (reference sequence). CDR3 DNA sequence: TGTGCCTGGACGGAACAGGGGGTTTGGACTGAAGCTTTCTTT. Protein: CAWTEQGVWTEAFF.

Only one count was recorded for this clone. The chain joins TRBV2 to TRBJ1-4, with 9 bases fitting TRBD1. The CDR3 runs 15 residues. Germline V gene sequence: CDR1 SNHLY, CDR2 FYNNEI. V gave up 7 bases and J gave up 8 bases; unmatched junction bases: 11. CDR3 bases: TGTGCCAGCACCCTACAGGGGGCGATACGGGAAAAACTGTTTTTT. This translates into CASTLQGAIREKLFF.

The rearrangement joins TRBV7-3 to TRBJ1-6, with 9 bases that match TRBD1. With 5 bases clipped from V and 10 bases from J, the junction kept 9 bases outside the gene matches. CDR3 length equals 15 residues. Germline V gene data show CDR1 as SGHTA and CDR2 as FQGTGA. DNA of the CDR3: TGTGCCAGCAGCGACGGGACAGGGTCACACTCACCCCTCCACTTT. Amino acid sequence: CASSDGTGSHSPLHF.

The chain uses TRBV14 and TRBJ1-1; D call uncertain. The CDR3 covers 14 residues. The germline V and J ends were trimmed by 2 bases and 4 bases, with 11 bases remaining between them. Germline V gene sequence: CDR1 SGHDN, CDR2 FVKESK. The CDR3 bases are TGTGCCAGCAGCCAAAACTACGGAGGCACTGAAGCTTTCTTT. Translating it yields CASSQNYGGTEAFF.

This sequence joins TRBV30 and TRBJ2-5, with D perhaps TRBD2 (6 bases). The CDR3 runs 14 residues. Trimming took off 3 bases at V and 6 bases at J, with 17 bases between the two ends. Germline values: CDR1 GTSNPN, CDR2 SVGIG (reference sequence). In DNA, the CDR3 is TGTGCCTGGAGGGCCCGCCTAGCGCTACAGACCCAGTACTTC. Its translation: CAWRARLALQTQYF.

The chain has TRBV11-2 and TRBJ2-7, with D tentatively TRBD1 (6 bases). Germline-derived CDR1 and CDR2 are SGHAT and FQNNGV. The CDR3 is made up of 17 amino acids. V dropped 4 bases and J dropped 0 bases, with 19 bases sitting between them. The CDR3 sequence: CASSSLRAQGSSYEQYF. In DNA form, the CDR3 reads TGTGCCAGCAGCTCTCTAAGGGCACAGGGTAGCTCCTACGAGCAGTACTTC.

This clone was counted a few times. This chain links TRBV6-4 with TRBJ2-3; D unresolved. Germline values: CDR1 MRHNA, CDR2 SNTAGT. V lost 4 bases to trimming and J lost 2 bases, with 13 bases between them. There are 15 residues in the CDR3. This CDR3 reads CASSVTGEFTDTQYF. The CDR3 bases are TGTGCCAGCAGTGTCACTGGAGAATTCACAGATACGCAGTATTTT.

The genes are TRBV5-4 and TRBJ1-3; D unclear. V was clipped by 0 bases and J by 4 bases, with 8 bases between them. CDR1 and CDR2 (germline): SGHNT, YYREEE (reference sequence). The CDR3 has 14 residues. The CDR3 DNA is TGTGCCAGCAGCTTGGATAGGCTGGGAAACACCATATATTTT. This sequence encodes CASSLDRLGNTIYF. Full variable domain (missing parts from reference TRBV5-4 and TRBJ1-3): ETGVTQSPTHLIKTRGQQVTLRCSSQSGHNTVSWYQQALGQGPQFIFQYYREEENGRGNFPPRFSGLQFPNYSSELNVNALELDDSALYLCASSLDRLGNTIYFGEGSWLTVV.

The V call is TRBV5-1, the J call TRBJ2-5, with D possibly matching TRBD2 (6 bases). This CDR3 is built from 13 residues. Trimming removed 6 bases from V and 2 bases from J, with 11 bases in between. CDR1 and CDR2 (germline): SGHRS, YFSETQ. The CDR3 bases are TGCGCCAGCAACCCGGGACTTCAAGAGACCCAGTACTTC. This encodes CASNPGLQETQYF.

The chain joins TRBV30 to TRBJ1-5; TRBD1 matches 8 bases. CDR3 length: 13 amino acids. V trimming: 6 bases; J trimming: 4 bases; junction bases outside the gene matches: 5. CDR1 and CDR2 from the germline V gene are GTSNPN and SVGIG (reference sequence). The CDR3 DNA is TGTGCCTGCCGGGACAGGCTTAATCAGCCCCAGCATTTT. Translation gives CACRDRLNQPQHF.